This T cell receptor beta chain was sequenced during a study of blood T cell repertoires in COVID-19. The overall study: Samples of COVID-19 (acute and convalescent) were obtained from the United States, Italy and Spain. Sample material is recorded as cDNA or gDNA derived from T cells, B-cell-depleted T cells, or PBMCs.

The ends were cut back, 6 bases at V and 4 bases at J, with 12 bases in the middle. The CDR3 consists of 13 residues. Germline CDR1 and CDR2: SGHTA and FQGTGA. Source study methods: Estimation of nucleated cell counts relied on the amplification of reference gene primers. This table comes from immunoSEQ multiplex PCR, and its TCRdb copy is limited to in-frame clones, with some not included. V, J and clone size are those of that table, while D and trimming were read from the DNA. Of 140,000 to 150,000 clones in the sample, more than 60% were seen once. This TCR was sampled from a man in his fifties with acute or convalescent COVID-19. Source material: peripheral blood. V usage is TRBV7-3 and J usage is TRBJ1-1; D is perhaps TRBD1 (6 bases). The CDR3 is CASSSGVGTEAFF. CDR3 coding DNA: TGTGCCAGCAGTTCAGGGGTCGGCACTGAAGCTTTCTTT.